This passage covers 7 T cell receptor beta chains from one sample sequenced in a study of CXCR3-negative and CXCR3-positive naive CD8 T cells. Regarding the study as a whole: Relative to CXCR3-negative naive cells, CXCR3-positive naive cells had more hydrophobic TRB CDR3s.

5' RACE with UMI labels generated the TRB cDNA libraries. Reprocessing the 5' RACE reads, TCRdb reports a single entry for every CDR3 protein and omits DNA. The listing records around 61,000 distinct CDR3 sequences. Their target antigens are unknown. The sample was naive CXCR3+ CD8+ T cells from blood. Regarding subset: CD45RO-CCR7+CD27+CD95- naive CD8+ T cells expressing CXCR3 (TNR3+). These receptors all come from a human donor in good health. Some clones in this sample may be carry-over from other donors' samples.

The genes are TRBV14 and TRBJ2-2. CDR3 length: 14 residues. Per the germline V gene, CDR1 is SGHDN and CDR2 is FVKESK. CDR3 residues: CASSQEPGTGELFF.

This clonotype is labeled medium-sized based on frequency. The rearrangement uses TRBV29-1 and TRBJ2-7. The length of the CDR3 is 12 residues. Looked up from germline, CDR1 is SQVTM and CDR2 is ANQGSEA. The CDR3 is CSVEDRVHEQYF.

The gene calls are TRBV14 and TRBJ2-7. The germline V gene has CDR1 SGHDN and CDR2 FVKESK. The CDR3 contains 12 residues. Here the CDR3 reads CASSQLAIEQYF.

This chain uses TRBV20-1 with TRBJ2-1; checking the TCRdb D call of TRBD2 is not possible without DNA. Germline CDR1 is DFQATT and CDR2 is SNEGSKA (reference sequence). This CDR3 region has 14 residues. CDR3: CSATSGGGYNEQFF.

CDR3 amino acids: CASSLGVEQYF. The chain carries TRBV7-2 and TRBJ2-7. The CDR3 spans 11 residues. CDR1 and CDR2 from the germline V gene are SGHTA and FQGNSA.

J is TRBJ1-1 and V is TRBV29-1. CDR1 is SQVTM and CDR2 is ANQGSEA in the germline V gene. The CDR3 runs 13 residues. CDR3 protein: CSVDLRENTEAFF.

V usage is TRBV14 and J usage is TRBJ2-1; TCRdb indicates TRBD1, and absent DNA this call remains unverified. The CDR3 spans 12 residues. Per germline, CDR1 SGHDN and CDR2 FVKESK. CDR3 sequence reads: CASSPWPGEQFF. The full variable domain, with the rest looked up from reference TRBV14 and TRBJ2-1, is EAGVTQFPSHSVIEKGQTVTLRCDPISGHDNLYWYRRVMGKEIKFLLHFVKESKQDESGMPNNRFLAERTGGTYSTLKVQPAELEDSGVYFCASSPWPGEQFFGPGTRLTVL.